The sequence of this T cell receptor (beta chain) was determined in a study of blood T cell repertoires in COVID-19. Unmatched junction bases numbered 6, after V lost 4 bases and J lost 4 bases. CDR3 length equals 15 residues. CDR1 is SGHDN and CDR2 is FVKESK in the germline V gene. Libraries were prepared by immunoSEQ multiplex PCR; TCRdb keeps only in-frame clonotypes and omits some of them. The table lists around 100,000 clones, around four fifths of them singletons, with approximately 0.76% in the top ten. The genes are TRBV14 and TRBJ1-4, with 7 bases aligning to TRBD1. The specimen sequenced was peripheral blood. The sequence came from a woman in her sixties or seventies with acute or convalescent COVID-19. The CDR3 sequence is CASSPRQGGNEKLFF. The CDR3 DNA reads TGTGCCAGCAGCCCCCGACAGGGTGGTAATGAAAAACTGTTTTTT. The full variable domain, rest sourced from reference TRBV14 and TRBJ1-4, is EAGVTQFPSHSVIEKGQTVTLRCDPISGHDNLYWYRRVMGKEIKFLLHFVKESKQDESGMPNNRFLAERTGGTYSTLKVQPAELEDSGVYFCASSPRQGGNEKLFFGSGTQLSVL.